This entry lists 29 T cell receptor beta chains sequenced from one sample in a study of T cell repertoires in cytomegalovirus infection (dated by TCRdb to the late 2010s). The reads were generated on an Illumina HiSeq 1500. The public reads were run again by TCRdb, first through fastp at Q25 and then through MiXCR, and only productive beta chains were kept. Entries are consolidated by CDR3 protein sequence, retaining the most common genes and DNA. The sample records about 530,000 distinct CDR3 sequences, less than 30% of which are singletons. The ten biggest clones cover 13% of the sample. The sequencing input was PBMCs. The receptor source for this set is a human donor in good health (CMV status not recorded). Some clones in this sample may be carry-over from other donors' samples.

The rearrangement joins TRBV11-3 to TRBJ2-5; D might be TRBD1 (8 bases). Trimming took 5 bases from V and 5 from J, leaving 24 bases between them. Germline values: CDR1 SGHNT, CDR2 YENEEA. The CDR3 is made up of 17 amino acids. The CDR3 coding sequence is TGTGCCAGCAGCACCGGACAGGGAGGGTGGGGGGGGGAGACCCAGTACTTC. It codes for CASSTGQGGWGGETQYF.

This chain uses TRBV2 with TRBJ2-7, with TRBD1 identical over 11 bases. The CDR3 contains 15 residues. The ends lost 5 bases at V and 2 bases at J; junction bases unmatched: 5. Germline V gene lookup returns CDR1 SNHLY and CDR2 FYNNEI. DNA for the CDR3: TGTGCCAGCAGTCGGCCGGGACAGGGGGCCTACGAGCAGTACGTC. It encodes CASSRPGQGAYEQYV.

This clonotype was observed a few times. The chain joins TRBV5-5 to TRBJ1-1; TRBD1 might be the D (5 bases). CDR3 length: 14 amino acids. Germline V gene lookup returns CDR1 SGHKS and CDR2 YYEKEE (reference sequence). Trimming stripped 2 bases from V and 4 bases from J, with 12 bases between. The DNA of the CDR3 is TGTGCCAGCAGCTTCCTTCCGGGGGGCACTGAAGCTTTCTTT. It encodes CASSFLPGGTEAFF.

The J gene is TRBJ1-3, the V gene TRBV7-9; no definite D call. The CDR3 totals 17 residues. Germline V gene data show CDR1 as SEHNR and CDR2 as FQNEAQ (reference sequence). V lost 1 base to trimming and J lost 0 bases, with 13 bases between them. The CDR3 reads CASSLGSGFFSGNTIYF. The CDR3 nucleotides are TGTGCCAGCAGCTTAGGGAGCGGCTTCTTCTCTGGAAACACCATATATTTT.

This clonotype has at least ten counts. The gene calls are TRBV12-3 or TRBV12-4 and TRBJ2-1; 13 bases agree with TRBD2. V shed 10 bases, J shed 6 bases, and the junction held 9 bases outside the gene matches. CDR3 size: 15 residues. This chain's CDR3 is CATRTSGSGGNEQFF. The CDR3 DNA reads TGTGCCACCAGGACTAGCGGGAGTGGGGGCAATGAGCAGTTCTTC.

The CDR3 here is CASSLGSAGGFDEQFF. The CDR3 DNA reads as TGTGCCAGCAGCTTAGGATCGGCGGGAGGATTTGATGAGCAGTTCTTC. The gene calls are TRBV7-8 and TRBJ2-1; 8 bases map to TRBD2. The CDR3 is made up of 16 amino acids. Unmatched junction bases numbered 10, after V lost 1 base and J lost 8 bases. Germline V CDR1 and CDR2: SGHVS, FQNEAQ.

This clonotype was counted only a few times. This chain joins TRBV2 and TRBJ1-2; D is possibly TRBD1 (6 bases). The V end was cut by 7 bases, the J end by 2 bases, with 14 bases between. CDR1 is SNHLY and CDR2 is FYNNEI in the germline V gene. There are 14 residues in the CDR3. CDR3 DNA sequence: TGTGCCAGCAATAAGGACAGTGGAAACTATGGCTACACCTTC. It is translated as CASNKDSGNYGYTF.

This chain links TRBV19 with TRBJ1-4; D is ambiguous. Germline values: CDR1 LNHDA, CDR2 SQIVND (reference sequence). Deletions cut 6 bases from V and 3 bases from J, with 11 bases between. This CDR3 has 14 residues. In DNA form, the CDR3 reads TGTGCCAGTAGAATGGGGAGTCCTAATGAAAAACTGTTTTTT. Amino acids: CASRMGSPNEKLFF.

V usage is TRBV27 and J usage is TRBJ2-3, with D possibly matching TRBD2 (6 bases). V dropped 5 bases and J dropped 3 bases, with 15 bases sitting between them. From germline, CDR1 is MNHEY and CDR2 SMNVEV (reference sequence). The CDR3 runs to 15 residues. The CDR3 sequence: CASSLAGHRTDTQYF. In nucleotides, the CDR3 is TGTGCCAGCAGTCTCGCGGGGCATCGGACAGATACGCAGTATTTT.

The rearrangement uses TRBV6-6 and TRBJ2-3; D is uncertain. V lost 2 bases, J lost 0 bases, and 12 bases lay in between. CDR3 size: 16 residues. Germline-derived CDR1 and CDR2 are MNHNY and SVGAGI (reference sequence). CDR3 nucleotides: TGTGCCAGCAGTTACACCGATATAAGTAGCACAGATACGCAGTATTTT. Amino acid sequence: CASSYTDISSTDTQYF.

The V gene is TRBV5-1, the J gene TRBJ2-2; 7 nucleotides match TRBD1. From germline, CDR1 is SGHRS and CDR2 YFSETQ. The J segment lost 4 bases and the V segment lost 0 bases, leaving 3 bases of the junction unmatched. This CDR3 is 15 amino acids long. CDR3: CASSLESGGTGELFF. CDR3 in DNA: TGCGCCAGCAGCTTGGAATCAGGGGGCACCGGGGAGCTGTTTTTT.

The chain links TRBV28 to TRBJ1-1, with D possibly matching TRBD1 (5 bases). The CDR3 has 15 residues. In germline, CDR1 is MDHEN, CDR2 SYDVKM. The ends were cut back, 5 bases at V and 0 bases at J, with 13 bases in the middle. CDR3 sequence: CASSDRETMNTEAFF. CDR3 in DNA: TGTGCCAGCAGTGACAGAGAGACCATGAACACTGAAGCTTTCTTT.

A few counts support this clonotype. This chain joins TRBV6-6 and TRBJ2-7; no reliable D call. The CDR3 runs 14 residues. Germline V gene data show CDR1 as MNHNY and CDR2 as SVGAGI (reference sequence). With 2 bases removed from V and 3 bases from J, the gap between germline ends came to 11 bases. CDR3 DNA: TGTGCCAGCAGTTACGGGCAGTCCCACTACGAGCAGTACGTC. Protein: CASSYGQSHYEQYV.

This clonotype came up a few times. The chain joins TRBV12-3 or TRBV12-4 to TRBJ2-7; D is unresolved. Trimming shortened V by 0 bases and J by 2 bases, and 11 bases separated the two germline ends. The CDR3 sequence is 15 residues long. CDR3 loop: CASSLAATLTYEQYF. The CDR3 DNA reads TGTGCCAGCAGTTTAGCCGCGACACTCACCTACGAGCAGTACTTC.

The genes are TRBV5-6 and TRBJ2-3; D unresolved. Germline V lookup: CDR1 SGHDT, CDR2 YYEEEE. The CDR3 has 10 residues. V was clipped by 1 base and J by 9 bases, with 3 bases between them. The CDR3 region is CASSLRTQYF. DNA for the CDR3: TGTGCCAGCAGCTTGCGAACGCAGTATTTT.

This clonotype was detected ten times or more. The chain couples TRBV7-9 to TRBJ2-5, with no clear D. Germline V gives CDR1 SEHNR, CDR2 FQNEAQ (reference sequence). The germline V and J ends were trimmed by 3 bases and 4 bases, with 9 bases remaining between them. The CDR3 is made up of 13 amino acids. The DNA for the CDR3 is TGTGCCAGCAGCTTGCTTCGGGCAGAGACCCAGTACTTC. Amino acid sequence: CASSLLRAETQYF.

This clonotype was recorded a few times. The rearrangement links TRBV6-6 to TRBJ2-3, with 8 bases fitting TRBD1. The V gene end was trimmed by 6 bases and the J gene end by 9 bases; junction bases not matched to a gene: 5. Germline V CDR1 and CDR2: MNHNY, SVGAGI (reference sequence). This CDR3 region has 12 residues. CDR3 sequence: CASSGGTGTQYF. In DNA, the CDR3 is TGTGCCAGCAGCGGTGGGACAGGAACGCAGTATTTT.

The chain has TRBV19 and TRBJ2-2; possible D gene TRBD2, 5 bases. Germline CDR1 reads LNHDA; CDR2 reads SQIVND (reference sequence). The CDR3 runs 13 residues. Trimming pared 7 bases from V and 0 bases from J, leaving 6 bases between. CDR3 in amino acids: CASKDSNTGELFF. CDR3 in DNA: TGTGCCAGTAAGGACTCGAACACCGGGGAGCTGTTTTTT.

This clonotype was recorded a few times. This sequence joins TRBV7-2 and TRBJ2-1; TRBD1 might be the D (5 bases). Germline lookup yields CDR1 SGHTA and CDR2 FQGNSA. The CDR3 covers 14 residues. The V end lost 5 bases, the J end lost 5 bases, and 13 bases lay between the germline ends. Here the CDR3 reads CASSPWTTDNEQFF. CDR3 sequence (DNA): TGTGCCAGCAGCCCATGGACAACCGACAATGAGCAGTTCTTC.

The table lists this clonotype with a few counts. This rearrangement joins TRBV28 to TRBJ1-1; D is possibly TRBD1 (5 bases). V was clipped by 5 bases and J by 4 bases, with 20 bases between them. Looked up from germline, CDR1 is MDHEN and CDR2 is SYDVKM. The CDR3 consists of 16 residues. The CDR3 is CASSAPGQGHATEAFF. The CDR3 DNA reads TGTGCCAGCAGTGCCCCCGGGCAGGGCCACGCCACTGAAGCTTTCTTT.

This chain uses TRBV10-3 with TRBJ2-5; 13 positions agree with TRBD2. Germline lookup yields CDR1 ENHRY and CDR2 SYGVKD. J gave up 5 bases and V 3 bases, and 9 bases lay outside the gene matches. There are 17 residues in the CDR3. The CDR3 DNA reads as TGTGCCATCAGTGATACTCAAGGACTAGCGGGAGTGGAGACCCAGTACTTC. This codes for CAISDTQGLAGVETQYF.

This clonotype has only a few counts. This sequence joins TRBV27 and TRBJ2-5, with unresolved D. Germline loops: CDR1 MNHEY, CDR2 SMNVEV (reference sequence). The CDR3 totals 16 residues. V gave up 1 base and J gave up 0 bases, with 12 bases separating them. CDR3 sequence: CASSLFSSKDQETQYF. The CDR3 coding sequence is TGTGCCAGCAGTTTATTTTCCAGCAAGGACCAAGAGACCCAGTACTTC.

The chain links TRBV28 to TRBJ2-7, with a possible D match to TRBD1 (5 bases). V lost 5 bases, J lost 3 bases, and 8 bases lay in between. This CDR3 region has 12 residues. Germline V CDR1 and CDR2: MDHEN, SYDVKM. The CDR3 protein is CASSIDSYEQYF. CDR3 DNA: TGTGCCAGCAGTATCGACAGCTACGAGCAGTACTTC. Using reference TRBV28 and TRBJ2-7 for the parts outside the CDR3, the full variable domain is DVKVTQSSRYLVKRTGEKVFLECVQDMDHENMFWYRQDPGLGLRLIYFSYDVKMKEKGDIPEGYSVSREKKERFSLILESASTNQTSMYLCASSIDSYEQYFGPGTRLTVT.

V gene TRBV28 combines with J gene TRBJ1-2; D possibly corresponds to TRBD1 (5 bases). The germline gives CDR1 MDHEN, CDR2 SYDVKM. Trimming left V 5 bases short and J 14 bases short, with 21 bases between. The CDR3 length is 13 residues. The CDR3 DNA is TGTGCCAGCAGTCATCGACAGCTCTTGCGGTGGACCTTC. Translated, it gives CASSHRQLLRWTF.

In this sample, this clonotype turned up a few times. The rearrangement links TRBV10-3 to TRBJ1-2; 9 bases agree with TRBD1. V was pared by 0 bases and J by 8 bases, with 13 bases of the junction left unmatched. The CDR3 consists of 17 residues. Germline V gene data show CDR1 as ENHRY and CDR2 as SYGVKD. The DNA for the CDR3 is TGTGCCATCAGTGAGTCGAGCTTTTGGGACAGGGCTAACGGCTACACCTTC. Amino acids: CAISESSFWDRANGYTF.

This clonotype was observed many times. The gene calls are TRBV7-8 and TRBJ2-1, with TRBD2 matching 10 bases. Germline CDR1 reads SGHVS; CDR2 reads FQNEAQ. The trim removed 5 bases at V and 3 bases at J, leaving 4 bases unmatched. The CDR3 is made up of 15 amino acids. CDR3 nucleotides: TGTGCCAGCAGCCGAGGGACTAGCGTCTACAATGAGCAGTTCTTC. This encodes CASSRGTSVYNEQFF. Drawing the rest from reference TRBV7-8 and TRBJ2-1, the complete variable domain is GAGVSQSPRYKVAKRGQDVALRCDPISGHVSLFWYQQALGQGPEFLTYFQNEAQLDKSGLPSDRFFAERPEGSVSTLKIQRTQQEDSAVYLCASSRGTSVYNEQFFGPGTRLTVL.

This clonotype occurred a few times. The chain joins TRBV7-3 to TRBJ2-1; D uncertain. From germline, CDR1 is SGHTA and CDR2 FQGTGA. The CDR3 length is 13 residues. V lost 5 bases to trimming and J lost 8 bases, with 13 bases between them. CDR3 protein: CASSPRPGDEQFF. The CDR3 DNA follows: TGTGCCAGCAGCCCCCGGCCGGGCGATGAGCAGTTCTTC. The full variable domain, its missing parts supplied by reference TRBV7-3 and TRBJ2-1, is GAGVSQTPSNKVTEKGKYVELRCDPISGHTALYWYRQSLGQGPEFLIYFQGTGAADDSGLPNDRFFAVRPEGSVSTLKIQRTERGDSAVYLCASSPRPGDEQFFGPGTRLTVL.

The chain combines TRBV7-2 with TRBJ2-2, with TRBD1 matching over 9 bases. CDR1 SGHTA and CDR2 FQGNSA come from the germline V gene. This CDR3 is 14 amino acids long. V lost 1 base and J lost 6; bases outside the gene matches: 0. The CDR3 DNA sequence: TGTGCCAGCAGCTTAGGGACAGGGGCCGGGGAGCTGTTTTTT. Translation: CASSLGTGAGELFF.

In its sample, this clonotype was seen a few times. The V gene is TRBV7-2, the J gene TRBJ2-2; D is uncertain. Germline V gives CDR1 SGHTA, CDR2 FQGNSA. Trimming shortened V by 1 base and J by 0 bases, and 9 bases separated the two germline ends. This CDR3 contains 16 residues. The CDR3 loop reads CASSLVIGANTGELFF. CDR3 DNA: TGTGCCAGCAGCTTAGTTATTGGCGCGAACACCGGGGAGCTGTTTTTT.